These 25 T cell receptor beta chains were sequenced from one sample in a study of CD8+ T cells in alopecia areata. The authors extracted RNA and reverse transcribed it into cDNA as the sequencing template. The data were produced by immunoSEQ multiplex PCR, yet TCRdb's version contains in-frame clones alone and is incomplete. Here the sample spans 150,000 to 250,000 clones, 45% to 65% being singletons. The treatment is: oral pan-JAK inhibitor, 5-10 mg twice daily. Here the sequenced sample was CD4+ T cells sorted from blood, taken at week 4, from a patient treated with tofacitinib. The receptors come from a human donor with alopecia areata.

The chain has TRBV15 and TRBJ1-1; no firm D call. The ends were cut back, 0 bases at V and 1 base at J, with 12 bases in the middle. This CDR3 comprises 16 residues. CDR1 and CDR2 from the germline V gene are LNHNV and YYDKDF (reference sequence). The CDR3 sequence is CATSRDPRRWNTEAFF. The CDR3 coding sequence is TGTGCCACCAGCAGAGACCCAAGAAGGTGGAACACTGAAGCTTTCTTT.

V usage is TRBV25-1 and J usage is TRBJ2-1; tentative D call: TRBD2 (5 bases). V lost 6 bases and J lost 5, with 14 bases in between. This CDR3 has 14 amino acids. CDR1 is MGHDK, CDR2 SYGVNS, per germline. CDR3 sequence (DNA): TGTGCCAGCAGCCGAACTGGACTCAACAATGAGCAGTTCTTC. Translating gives CASSRTGLNNEQFF.

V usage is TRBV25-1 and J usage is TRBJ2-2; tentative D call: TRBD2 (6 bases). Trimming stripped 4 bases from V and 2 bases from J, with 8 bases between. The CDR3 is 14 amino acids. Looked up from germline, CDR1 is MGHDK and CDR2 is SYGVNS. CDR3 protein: CASSVRGNTGELFF. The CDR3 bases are TGTGCCAGCAGTGTGCGGGGAAACACCGGGGAGCTGTTTTTT.

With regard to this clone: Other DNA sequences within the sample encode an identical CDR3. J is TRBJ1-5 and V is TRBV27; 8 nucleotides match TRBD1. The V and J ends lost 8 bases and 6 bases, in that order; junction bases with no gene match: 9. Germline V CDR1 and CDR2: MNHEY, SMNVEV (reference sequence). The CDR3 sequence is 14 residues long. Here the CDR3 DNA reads TGTGCCAGCCGACCCGGGACAGGTGGTCAGCCCCAGCATTTT. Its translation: CASRPGTGGQPQHF.

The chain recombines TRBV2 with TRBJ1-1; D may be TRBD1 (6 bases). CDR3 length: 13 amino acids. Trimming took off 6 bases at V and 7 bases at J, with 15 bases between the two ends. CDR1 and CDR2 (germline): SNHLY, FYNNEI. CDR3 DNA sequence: TGTGCCAGCAGCCGAGAAGGGGGGCGTGAAGCTTTCTTT. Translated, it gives CASSREGGREAFF.

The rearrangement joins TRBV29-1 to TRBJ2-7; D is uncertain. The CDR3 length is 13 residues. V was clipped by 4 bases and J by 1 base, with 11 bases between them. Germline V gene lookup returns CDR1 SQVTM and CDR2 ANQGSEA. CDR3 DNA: TGCAGCGTTGCTGGAGTAGTATCCTACGAGCAGTACTTC. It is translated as CSVAGVVSYEQYF.

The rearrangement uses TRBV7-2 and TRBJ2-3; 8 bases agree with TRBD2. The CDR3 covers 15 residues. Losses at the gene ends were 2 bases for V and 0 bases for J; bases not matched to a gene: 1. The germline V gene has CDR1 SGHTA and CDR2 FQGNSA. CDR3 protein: CASSLRGGSTDTQYF. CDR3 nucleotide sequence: TGTGCCAGCAGCTTACGGGGGGGAAGCACAGATACGCAGTATTTT.

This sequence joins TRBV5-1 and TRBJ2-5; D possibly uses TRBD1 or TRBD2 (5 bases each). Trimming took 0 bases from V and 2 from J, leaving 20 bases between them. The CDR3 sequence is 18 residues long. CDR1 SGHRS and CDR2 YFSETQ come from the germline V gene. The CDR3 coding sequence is TGCGCCAGCAGCTTGGACGGATTATCCCGGGGCGAACAAGAGACCCAGTACTTC. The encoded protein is CASSLDGLSRGEQETQYF.

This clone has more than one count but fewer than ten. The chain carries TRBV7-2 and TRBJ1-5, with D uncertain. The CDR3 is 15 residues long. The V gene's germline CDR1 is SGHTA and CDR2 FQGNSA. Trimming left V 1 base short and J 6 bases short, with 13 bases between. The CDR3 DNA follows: TGTGCCAGCAGCTTAGGGGGAACAGCCCGTCAGCCCCAGCATTTT. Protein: CASSLGGTARQPQHF.

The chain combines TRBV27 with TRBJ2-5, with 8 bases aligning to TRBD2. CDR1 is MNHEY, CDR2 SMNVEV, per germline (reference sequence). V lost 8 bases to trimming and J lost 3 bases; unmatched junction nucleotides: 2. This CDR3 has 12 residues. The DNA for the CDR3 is TGTGCCAGCCGAGCGGGGGAAGAGACCCAGTACTTC. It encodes CASRAGEETQYF.

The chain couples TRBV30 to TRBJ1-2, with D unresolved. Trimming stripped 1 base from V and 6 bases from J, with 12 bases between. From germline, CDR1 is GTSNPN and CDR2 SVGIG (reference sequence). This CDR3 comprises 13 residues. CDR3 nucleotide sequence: TGTGCCTGGAGTGCCACAAAACGGGATGGCTACACCTTC. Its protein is CAWSATKRDGYTF. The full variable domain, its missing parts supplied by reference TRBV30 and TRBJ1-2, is SQTIHQWPATLVQPVGSPLSLECTVEGTSNPNLYWYRQAAGRGLQLLFYSVGIGQISSEVPQNLSASRPQDRQFILSSKKLLLSDSGFYLCAWSATKRDGYTFGSGTRLTVV.

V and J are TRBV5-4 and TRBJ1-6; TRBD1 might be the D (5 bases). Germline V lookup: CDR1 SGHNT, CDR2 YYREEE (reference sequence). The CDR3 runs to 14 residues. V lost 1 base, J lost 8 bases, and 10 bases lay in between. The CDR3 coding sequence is TGTGCCAGCAGCTTGCTGGACACGGATTCACCCCTCCACTTT. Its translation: CASSLLDTDSPLHF.

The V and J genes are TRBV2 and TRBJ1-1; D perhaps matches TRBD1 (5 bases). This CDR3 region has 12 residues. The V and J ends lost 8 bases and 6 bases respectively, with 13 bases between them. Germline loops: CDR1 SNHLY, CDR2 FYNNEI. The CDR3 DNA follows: TGTGCCAGCGACGGGGGTCCCGCTGAAGCTTTCTTT. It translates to CASDGGPAEAFF.

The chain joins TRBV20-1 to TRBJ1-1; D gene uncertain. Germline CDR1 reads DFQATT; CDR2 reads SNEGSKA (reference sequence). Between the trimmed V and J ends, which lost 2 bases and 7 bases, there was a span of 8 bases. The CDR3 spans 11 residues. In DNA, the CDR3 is TGCAGTGCTAGACGTGAGTATGAAGCTTTCTTT. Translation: CSARREYEAFF.

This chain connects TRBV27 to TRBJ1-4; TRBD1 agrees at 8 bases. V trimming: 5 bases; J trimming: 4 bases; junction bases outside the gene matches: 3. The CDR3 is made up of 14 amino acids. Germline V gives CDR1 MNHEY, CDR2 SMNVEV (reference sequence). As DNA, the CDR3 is TGTGCCAGCAGTGAACAGGGGGGTAATGAAAAACTGTTTTTT. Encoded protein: CASSEQGGNEKLFF.

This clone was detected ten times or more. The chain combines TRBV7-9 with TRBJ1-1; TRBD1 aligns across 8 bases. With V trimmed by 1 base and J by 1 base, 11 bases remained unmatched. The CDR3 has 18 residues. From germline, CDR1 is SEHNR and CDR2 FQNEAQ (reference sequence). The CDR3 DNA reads TGTGCCAGCAGCTTAGGTCTTGGTCAGGGGGCAGCGAACACTGAAGCTTTCTTT. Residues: CASSLGLGQGAANTEAFF.

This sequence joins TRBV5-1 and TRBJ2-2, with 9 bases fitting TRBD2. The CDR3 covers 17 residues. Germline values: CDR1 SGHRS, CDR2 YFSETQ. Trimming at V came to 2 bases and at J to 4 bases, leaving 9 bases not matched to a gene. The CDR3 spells CASSFLAGGPSTGELFF. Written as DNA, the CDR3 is TGCGCCAGCAGCTTTCTGGCGGGGGGGCCGAGCACCGGGGAGCTGTTTTTT.

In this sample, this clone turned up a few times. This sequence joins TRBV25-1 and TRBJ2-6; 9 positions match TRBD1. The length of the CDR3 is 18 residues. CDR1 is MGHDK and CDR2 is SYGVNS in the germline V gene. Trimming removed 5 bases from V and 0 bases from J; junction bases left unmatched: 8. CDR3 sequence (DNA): TGTGCCAGCAGTCCACTGGGACAGGGTTACTCTGGGGCCAACGTCCTGACTTTC. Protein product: CASSPLGQGYSGANVLTF. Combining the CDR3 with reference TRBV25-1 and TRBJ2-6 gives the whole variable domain EADIYQTPRYLVIGTGKKITLECSQTMGHDKMYWYQQDPGMELHLIHYSYGVNSTEKGDLSSESTVSRIRTEHFPLTLESARPSHTSQYLCASSPLGQGYSGANVLTFGAGSRLTVL.

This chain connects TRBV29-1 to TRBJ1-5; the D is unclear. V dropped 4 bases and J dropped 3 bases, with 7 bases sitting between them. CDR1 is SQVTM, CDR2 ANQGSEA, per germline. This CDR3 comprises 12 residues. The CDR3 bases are TGCAGCGTTGGAATGATCAATCAGCCCCAGCATTTT. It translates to CSVGMINQPQHF.

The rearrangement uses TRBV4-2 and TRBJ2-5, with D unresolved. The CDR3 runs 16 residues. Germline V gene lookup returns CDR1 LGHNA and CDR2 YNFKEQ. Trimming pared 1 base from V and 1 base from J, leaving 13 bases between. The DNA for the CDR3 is TGTGCCAGCAGCCAAGGCCCCCTGGGGTTCCAAGAGACCCAGTACTTC. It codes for CASSQGPLGFQETQYF.

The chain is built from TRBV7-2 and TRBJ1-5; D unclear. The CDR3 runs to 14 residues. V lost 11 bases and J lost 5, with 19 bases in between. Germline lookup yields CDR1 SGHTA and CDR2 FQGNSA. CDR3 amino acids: CAEPPSRRHQPQHF. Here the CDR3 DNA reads TGTGCCGAACCCCCATCTCGTCGCCATCAGCCCCAGCATTTT.

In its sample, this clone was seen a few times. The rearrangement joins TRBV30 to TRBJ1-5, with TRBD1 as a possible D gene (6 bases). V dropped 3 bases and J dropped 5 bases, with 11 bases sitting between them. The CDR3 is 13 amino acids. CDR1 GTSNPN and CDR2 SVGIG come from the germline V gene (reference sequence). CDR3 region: CAWSVRTDQPQHF. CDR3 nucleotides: TGTGCCTGGAGCGTCAGGACAGATCAGCCCCAGCATTTT.

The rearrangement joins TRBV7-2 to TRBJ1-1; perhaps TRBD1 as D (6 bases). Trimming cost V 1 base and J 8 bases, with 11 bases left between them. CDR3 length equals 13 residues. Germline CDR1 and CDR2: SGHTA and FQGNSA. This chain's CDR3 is CASSLVVGQEAFF. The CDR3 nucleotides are TGTGCCAGCAGCTTAGTGGTCGGACAGGAAGCTTTCTTT.

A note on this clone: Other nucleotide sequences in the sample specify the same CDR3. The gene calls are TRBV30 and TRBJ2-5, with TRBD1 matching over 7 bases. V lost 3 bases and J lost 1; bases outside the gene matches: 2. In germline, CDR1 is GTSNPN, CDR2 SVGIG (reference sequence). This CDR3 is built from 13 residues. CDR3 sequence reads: CAWSGDSQETQYF. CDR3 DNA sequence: TGTGCCTGGAGCGGGGACAGCCAAGAGACCCAGTACTTC. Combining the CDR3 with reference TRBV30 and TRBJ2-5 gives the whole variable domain SQTIHQWPATLVQPVGSPLSLECTVEGTSNPNLYWYRQAAGRGLQLLFYSVGIGQISSEVPQNLSASRPQDRQFILSSKKLLLSDSGFYLCAWSGDSQETQYFGPGTRLLVL.

CDR3 nucleotide sequence: TGCGCCAGCAGTCAATCGAGTAAGGGGCTTAATAGCTCTGGGGCCAACGTCCTGACTTTC. Its protein is CASSQSSKGLNSSGANVLTF. The J gene is TRBJ2-6, the V gene TRBV23-1, with D possibly being TRBD1 (5 bases). TRBV23-1 is recorded as an ORF, its role being uncertain. The V and J ends lost 0 bases and 0 bases respectively, with 18 bases between them. This CDR3 contains 20 residues.